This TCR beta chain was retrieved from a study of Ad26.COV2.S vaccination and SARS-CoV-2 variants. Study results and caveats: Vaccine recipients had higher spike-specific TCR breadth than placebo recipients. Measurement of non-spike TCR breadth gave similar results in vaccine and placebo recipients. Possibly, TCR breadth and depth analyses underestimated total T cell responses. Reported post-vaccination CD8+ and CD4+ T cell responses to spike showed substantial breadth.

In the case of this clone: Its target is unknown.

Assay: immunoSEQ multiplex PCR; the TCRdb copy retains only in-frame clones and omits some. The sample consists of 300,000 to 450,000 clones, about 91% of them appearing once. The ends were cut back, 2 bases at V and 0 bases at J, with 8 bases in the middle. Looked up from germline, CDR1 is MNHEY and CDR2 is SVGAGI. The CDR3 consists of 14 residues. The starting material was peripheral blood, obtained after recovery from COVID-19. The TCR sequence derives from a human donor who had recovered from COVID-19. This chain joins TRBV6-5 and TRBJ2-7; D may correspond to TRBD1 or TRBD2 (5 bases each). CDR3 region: CASSYGTASYEQYF. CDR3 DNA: TGTGCCAGCAGTTACGGGACGGCCTCCTACGAGCAGTACTTC.